This TCR beta chain was sequenced for a study of blood T cell repertoires in COVID-19. On the study more broadly: The United States, Italy and Spain supplied acute and convalescent COVID-19 samples.

V was clipped by 3 bases and J by 2 bases, with 13 bases between them. The germline V gene has CDR1 LNHDA and CDR2 SQIVND (reference sequence). The CDR3 has 16 amino acids. Here immunoSEQ multiplex PCR was the method, and the copy in TCRdb shows in-frame clones only, minus some. The sample yields around 310,000 clones, around 90% seen once. The sequence was collected from a woman aged 25 to 39 with COVID-19, enrolled during active disease. The sequencing sample was made of peripheral blood. This rearrangement joins TRBV19 to TRBJ2-2; D might be TRBD2 (5 bases). CDR3 sequence: CASSILPGSNTGELFF. CDR3 nucleotide sequence: TGTGCCAGTAGTATCCTCCCGGGATCAAACACCGGGGAGCTGTTTTTT.